This TCR beta chain was recovered during a study of blood T cells in healthy people across ages. Next came a second PCR, run for about 7 to 12 cycles, which used a sample-barcoded 5' primer along with a J-beta primer mix. TCRdb independently ran MiXCR on the 5' RACE reads; one entry per CDR3 protein. The sample shows about 1,500,000 distinct CDR3 sequences, around two fifths of them seen only once. General observations from the study: Long-lived donors carried more naive CD4+ cells and greater diversity than aged donors. A roughly linear age-dependent decrease characterized TCR beta diversity per million T cells. PBMCs that were unsorted prevented a conclusive naive versus antigen-experienced comparison.

The CDR3 runs to 15 residues. The J segment lost 5 bases and the V segment lost 3 bases, leaving 5 bases of the junction unmatched. On this clonotype itself: Its antigen is not known.

This chain joins TRBV12-3 or TRBV12-4 and TRBJ2-2, with TRBD2 matching 8 bases. The clonotype was recovered from a woman younger than 30 in good health. Material: blood. The CDR3, as DNA: TGTGCCAGCAGTTTCTTCGGGAGGGGAACCGGGGAGCTGTTTTTT. It is translated as CASSFFGRGTGELFF.